Below are 31 T cell receptor beta chains sequenced from a single sample in a study of OX40 agonist ivuxolimab in advanced cancers. The protocol was immunoSEQ multiplex PCR, while the TCRdb copy is restricted to in-frame clones and leaves out a portion. The sample yields just over 90,000 clones, approximately 90% seen once. The material sequenced was CD4+ or CD8+ T cells sorted from blood, taken in a trial of the OX40 agonist ivuxolimab. These receptors were taken from an adult with an advanced solid tumor such as melanoma, head and neck, liver or kidney cancer.

The chain links TRBV5-1 to TRBJ1-3; D gene uncertain. The V gene lost 0 bases and the J gene lost 0 bases, with 10 bases spanning the gap. Per the germline V gene, CDR1 is SGHRS and CDR2 is YFSETQ. The CDR3 sequence is 16 residues long. In nucleotides, the CDR3 is TGCGCCAGCAGCTTGGATGGATGGAGCTCTGGAAACACCATATATTTT. It codes for CASSLDGWSSGNTIYF.

This chain joins TRBV11-2 and TRBJ2-7, with 9 bases lining up with TRBD1. This CDR3 contains 14 residues. CDR1 is SGHAT and CDR2 is FQNNGV in the germline V gene. V gave up 6 bases and J gave up 3 bases; unmatched junction bases: 6. The chain's CDR3 is CASSYDRGSYEQYF. DNA for the CDR3: TGTGCCAGCAGTTATGACAGGGGGAGCTACGAGCAGTACTTC. The variable domain in full, with the rest retrieved from reference TRBV11-2 and TRBJ2-7, is EAGVAQSPRYKIIEKRQSVAFWCNPISGHATLYWYQQILGQGPKLLIQFQNNGVVDDSQLPKDRFSAERLKGVDSTLKIQPAKLEDSAVYLCASSYDRGSYEQYFGPGTRLTVT.

The V and J genes are TRBV11-3 and TRBJ2-7, with 8 bases fitting TRBD1. The V segment lost 7 bases and the J segment 3 bases; nucleotides outside the gene matches: 5. The CDR3 extends over 13 amino acids. Per germline, CDR1 SGHNT and CDR2 YENEEA. Written as DNA, the CDR3 is TGTGCCAGCACCGGACAGGGAGGCTACGAGCAGTACTTC. It translates to CASTGQGGYEQYF.

CDR3 protein: CAWDRRGRGDTQYF. The CDR3 coding sequence is TGTGCCTGGGATAGACGGGGCAGGGGAGATACGCAGTATTTT. V usage is TRBV30 and J usage is TRBJ2-3; weak D call: TRBD1 (6 bases). The V end lost 5 bases, the J end lost 5 bases, and 17 bases lay between the germline ends. This CDR3 contains 14 residues. Germline CDR1 GTSNPN, CDR2 SVGIG (reference sequence). Using reference TRBV30 and TRBJ2-3 for the parts outside the CDR3, the full variable domain is SQTIHQWPATLVQPVGSPLSLECTVEGTSNPNLYWYRQAAGRGLQLLFYSVGIGQISSEVPQNLSASRPQDRQFILSSKKLLLSDSGFYLCAWDRRGRGDTQYFGPGTRLTVL.

The chain couples TRBV10-3 to TRBJ2-3; no definite D call. V lost 4 bases, J lost 0 bases, and 2 bases lay in between. The V gene's germline CDR1 is ENHRY and CDR2 SYGVKD. The CDR3 length is 12 residues. In nucleotides, the CDR3 is TGTGCCATCAGTGTTAGCACAGATACGCAGTATTTT. This sequence encodes CAISVSTDTQYF.

The chain joins TRBV7-2 to TRBJ1-5; D remains unclear. In germline, CDR1 is SGHTA, CDR2 FQGNSA. Trimming pared 4 bases from V and 9 bases from J, leaving 13 bases between. CDR3 size: 13 residues. In nucleotides, the CDR3 is TGTGCCAGCAGCTCCCGGACCCGAAGGCCCCAGCATTTT. It encodes CASSSRTRRPQHF.

This chain connects TRBV19 to TRBJ1-1; no definite D call. V was pared by 5 bases and J by 7 bases, with 8 bases between. The germline V gene encodes CDR1 LNHDA and CDR2 SQIVND (reference sequence). CDR3 size: 11 residues. This chain's CDR3 is CASSRTIEAFF. The CDR3 DNA follows: TGTGCCAGTAGTCGGACGATTGAAGCTTTCTTT.

The V gene is TRBV27, the J gene TRBJ1-2, with a weak D call TRBD1 (5 bases). Germline V lookup: CDR1 MNHEY, CDR2 SMNVEV (reference sequence). This CDR3 has 15 residues. The V and J ends lost 6 bases and 3 bases respectively, with 17 bases between them. The CDR3 DNA sequence: TGTGCCAGCAGCCCGGGGGACGGACTAGACTATGGCTACACCTTC. This sequence encodes CASSPGDGLDYGYTF.

The chain employs TRBV7-9 and TRBJ2-2; D not certain. Germline loops: CDR1 SEHNR, CDR2 FQNEAQ (reference sequence). With 5 bases removed from V and 2 bases from J, the gap between germline ends came to 12 bases. The CDR3 sequence is 15 residues long. The CDR3 reads CASSPNTTNTGELFF. The CDR3 DNA reads as TGTGCCAGCAGCCCAAACACTACAAACACCGGGGAGCTGTTTTTT. The complete variable domain, with remaining parts taken from reference TRBV7-9 and TRBJ2-2, reads DTGVSQNPRHKITKRGQNVTFRCDPISEHNRLYWYRQTLGQGPEFLTYFQNEAQLEKSRLLSDRFSAERPKGSFSTLEIQRTEQGDSAMYLCASSPNTTNTGELFFGEGSRLTVL.

The chain has TRBV27 and TRBJ2-1, with TRBD2 identical over 12 bases. CDR1 and CDR2 from the germline V gene are MNHEY and SMNVEV (reference sequence). With V trimmed by 3 bases and J by 5 bases, 8 bases remained unmatched. This CDR3 spans 17 amino acids. DNA of the CDR3: TGTGCCAGCAGTTTTCTCAGACTAGCGGGAGATGACAATGAGCAGTTCTTC. Translation gives CASSFLRLAGDDNEQFF.

This chain uses TRBV21-1 with TRBJ2-7; no check of the table's D call, TRBD2, against the DNA was made. TRBV21-1 constitutes a pseudogene. CDR3 length equals 17 residues. The CDR3 loop is CASSKVEKRSARGEQYF. The DNA of the CDR3 is TGTGCCAGCAGCAAAGTTGAAAAACGGTCCGCCCGGGGTGAGCAGTACTTC.

CDR3: CASSSTLDRSSEKLFF. CDR3 nucleotides: TGTGCCAGCAGTTCAACGCTTGACAGGTCTAGTGAAAAACTGTTTTTT. The chain combines TRBV27 with TRBJ1-4; weak D call: TRBD1 (6 bases). V was pared by 4 bases and J by 7 bases, with 19 bases between. The CDR3 is 16 residues long. Germline assignment: CDR1 MNHEY and CDR2 SMNVEV (reference sequence).

This clone was counted only a few times. The rearrangement links TRBV5-4 to TRBJ2-7; maybe TRBD2 (6 bases). Germline CDR1 is SGHNT and CDR2 is YYREEE (reference sequence). CDR3 length: 12 residues. The ends were cut back, 0 bases at V and 7 bases at J, with 8 bases in the middle. This CDR3 reads CASSLDLAEQYF. CDR3 coding DNA: TGTGCCAGCAGCTTGGATCTAGCGGAGCAGTACTTC.

The chain uses TRBV12-5 and TRBJ2-1; TRBD1 aligns across 9 bases. The CDR3 loop spans 16 amino acids. The germline V gene has CDR1 LGHNT and CDR2 FRNRAP. Germline trimming cut 4 bases from V and 3 bases from J; bases unmatched to any gene: 7. CDR3 coding DNA: TGTGCTAGTGGTTGGATGGGACAGGGCCTCTACAATGAGCAGTTCTTC. It encodes CASGWMGQGLYNEQFF.

The V gene is TRBV6-1, the J gene TRBJ1-5; D perhaps matches TRBD1 (5 bases). Germline CDR1 is MNHNS and CDR2 is SASEGT. The CDR3 spans 13 residues. CDR3 coding DNA: TGTGCAACCGAGGCAGGGCGGAGACAGCCCCAGCATTTT. This codes for CATEAGRRQPQHF.

The CDR3 DNA reads as TGTGCCAGCGGTAAAGACCCCCTGTTTGATCAGCCCCAGCATTTT. This codes for CASGKDPLFDQPQHF. The genes are TRBV5-5 and TRBJ1-5; D is unclear. The CDR3 extends over 15 amino acids. Trimming cost V 7 bases and J 5 bases, with 19 bases left between them. Per the germline V gene, CDR1 is SGHKS and CDR2 is YYEKEE (reference sequence).

The chain has TRBV7-6 and TRBJ1-2; the D is unclear. CDR1 is SGHVS, CDR2 FNYEAQ, per germline. The CDR3 length is 16 residues. Trimming took 5 bases from V and 7 from J, leaving 23 bases between them. The CDR3: CASSPRTQEVCSGYTF. The CDR3 nucleotides are TGTGCCAGCAGCCCCCGGACGCAAGAAGTTTGTAGTGGCTACACCTTC.

The chain joins TRBV25-1 to TRBJ1-2; the D gene is possibly TRBD1 (6 bases). The CDR3 has 13 amino acids. Trimming left V 6 bases short and J 8 bases short, with 16 bases between. In germline, CDR1 is MGHDK, CDR2 SYGVNS. CDR3 protein: CASRTRTDAGYTF. The CDR3 nucleotides read TGTGCCAGCAGGACTAGGACAGACGCCGGCTACACCTTC.

This clone has just a few counts. The chain carries TRBV30 and TRBJ1-1, with TRBD1 identical over 8 bases. V was pared by 4 bases and J by 0 bases, with 4 bases of the junction left unmatched. The CDR3 runs to 14 residues. Germline CDR1 reads GTSNPN; CDR2 reads SVGIG (reference sequence). The CDR3 reads CAWTRDRLNTEAFF. The CDR3 nucleotides are TGTGCCTGGACCAGGGACAGGTTGAACACTGAAGCTTTCTTT.

The chain joins TRBV6-6 to TRBJ2-5, with 8 bases fitting TRBD2. Trimming removed 5 bases from V and 4 bases from J; junction bases left unmatched: 9. Germline V gene lookup returns CDR1 MNHNY and CDR2 SVGAGI (reference sequence). The CDR3 has 15 amino acids. CDR3 amino acids: CASSTGGGLGETQYF. CDR3 nucleotide sequence: TGTGCCAGCAGTACCGGGGGGGGGCTGGGAGAGACCCAGTACTTC.

V and J are TRBV9 and TRBJ1-5, with D possibly TRBD1 on 6 matching bases. CDR3 length: 14 residues. Germline CDR1 and CDR2: SGDLS and YYNGEE. The ends were cut back, 6 bases at V and 5 bases at J, with 15 bases in the middle. Written as DNA, the CDR3 is TGTGCCAGCACCCGGACAGTAAATTATCAGCCCCAGCATTTT. Translation gives CASTRTVNYQPQHF.

In this sample, this clone turned up once. This chain links TRBV11-3 with TRBJ2-3; D may be TRBD1 or TRBD2 (5 bases each). Germline values: CDR1 SGHNT, CDR2 YENEEA. Trimming removed 1 base at V and 4 bases at J, with 9 bases between. CDR3 length equals 14 residues. The CDR3 loop is CASSLGRGPDTQYF. In DNA form, the CDR3 reads TGTGCCAGCAGCTTAGGTAGGGGACCAGATACGCAGTATTTT.

Worth noting for this clone: One end of the junction is discordant with germline, which a read error may explain. The chain employs TRBV7-7 and TRBJ2-3; TRBD1 might be the D (5 bases). The germline V gene encodes CDR1 SSHAT and CDR2 FNYEAQ (reference sequence). The CDR3 is 16 amino acids. The CDR3 DNA reads TGTGCTAGCAGCCAAGGGGTGGGCGGCCCCTCAGATACGCAGTATTTT. Translation: CASSQGVGGPSDTQYF. Looking up the rest from reference TRBV7-7 and TRBJ2-3 gives the full variable domain: GAGVSQSPRYKVTKRGQDVTLRCDPISSHATLYWYQQALGQGPEFLTYFNYEAQPDKSGLPSDRFSAERPEGSISTLTIQRTEQRDSAMYRCASSQGVGGPSDTQYFGPGTRLTVL.

This sequence joins TRBV11-3 and TRBJ1-1, with a tentative D call TRBD1 (6 bases). V lost 7 bases to trimming and J lost 1 base, with 10 bases between them. This CDR3 has 13 amino acids. Germline V CDR1 and CDR2: SGHNT, YENEEA. The CDR3 DNA follows: TGTGCCAGCACCTGGACAGCGAACACTGAAGCTTTCTTT. Amino acid sequence: CASTWTANTEAFF.

The chain employs TRBV7-2 and TRBJ2-1, with D possibly matching TRBD1 (6 bases). Germline V lookup: CDR1 SGHTA, CDR2 FQGNSA. Trimming pared 5 bases from V and 4 bases from J, leaving 21 bases between. This CDR3 has 17 residues. The CDR3 bases are TGTGCCAGCAGCCCTAGGGGGATTAACCCGGCTTACAATGAGCAGTTCTTC. Translation: CASSPRGINPAYNEQFF.

This chain joins TRBV19 and TRBJ2-5, with 7 bases lining up with TRBD1. CDR1 LNHDA and CDR2 SQIVND come from the germline V gene (reference sequence). This CDR3 contains 12 residues. With 10 bases clipped from V and 1 base from J, the junction kept 3 bases outside the gene matches. CDR3 nucleotide sequence: TGTGCCACTAGGGACAGCCAAGAGACCCAGTACTTC. Its translation is CATRDSQETQYF.

The chain joins TRBV7-2 to TRBJ2-7, with D perhaps being TRBD1 or TRBD2 (5 bases each). The CDR3 has 16 residues. Germline V gives CDR1 SGHTA, CDR2 FQGNSA. V was clipped by 1 base and J by 3 bases, with 16 bases between them. Here the CDR3 DNA reads TGTGCCAGCAGCTTAGTTTCCCGGGACCGAGACTACGAGCAGTACTTC. Its protein is CASSLVSRDRDYEQYF.

V and J are TRBV11-1 and TRBJ2-5; D perhaps matches TRBD2 (5 bases). V lost 6 bases, J lost 2 bases, and 10 bases lay in between. The CDR3 spans 13 residues. CDR1 is SGHAT and CDR2 is FQDESV in the germline V gene (reference sequence). The CDR3 DNA sequence: TGTGCCAGCAGTTGGACTGATCAAGAGACCCAGTACTTC. As protein: CASSWTDQETQYF.

The rearrangement links TRBV7-8 to TRBJ2-5; 11 nucleotides align to TRBD2. The length of the CDR3 is 16 residues. Looked up from germline, CDR1 is SGHVS and CDR2 is FQNEAQ. Germline trimming cut 1 base from V and 5 bases from J; bases unmatched to any gene: 6. CDR3 in amino acids: CASSLERLAGLETQYF. CDR3 DNA: TGTGCCAGCAGCTTAGAGAGACTAGCGGGGTTGGAGACCCAGTACTTC.

This clone turned up a few times. The V and J genes are TRBV19 and TRBJ1-1, with a possible D match to TRBD1 (5 bases). Germline lookup yields CDR1 LNHDA and CDR2 SQIVND (reference sequence). V lost 3 bases and J lost 1, with 9 bases in between. This CDR3 comprises 14 residues. The CDR3 DNA reads TGTGCCAGTAGTATTGGGGCGCGGAACACTGAAGCTTTCTTT. Encoded protein: CASSIGARNTEAFF.

This chain connects TRBV4-1 to TRBJ1-2; D is unclear. This CDR3 contains 15 residues. The germline gives CDR1 MGHRA, CDR2 YSYEKL. V lost 3 bases to trimming and J lost 7 bases, with 18 bases between them. CDR3 sequence (DNA): TGCGCCAGCAGCCAGGATTCTTACATTGCTGGTGGCTACACCTTC. This gives the protein CASSQDSYIAGGYTF.